Detailed here is one T cell receptor (beta chain). Its target is not known. TCRdb's table, derived via immunoSEQ multiplex PCR, lists solely in-frame clones and lacks some. The data show approximately 10,000 clones, with 45% to 50% seen just once and approximately 40% held by the top ten. This entry is derived from a study of siplizumab effects on memory and regulatory T cells. From germline, CDR1 is SEHNR and CDR2 FQNEAQ (reference sequence). The CDR3 covers 14 residues. V shed 8 bases and J 2 bases; nucleotides not matched to a gene: 6. A 37°C coculture lasting around six days was applied to the mixed lymphocyte reaction cells.

The source material was CFSE-low (dividing) CD8+ T cells sorted from an allogeneic mixed lymphocyte reaction. This clonotype was sampled from a human donor in good health; the cells came from an allogeneic mixed lymphocyte reaction. Some clones in this sample may be carry-over from other donors' samples. The gene calls are TRBV7-9 and TRBJ2-5, with 9 nucleotides matching TRBD2. CDR3 in DNA: TGTGCCAGCGGCCGAGCGGGAGGACAAGAGACCCAGTACTTC. Amino acids: CASGRAGGQETQYF.